The table lists the clone carrying this TCR beta chain with a count of one. Antigen unknown. The CDR3 totals 16 residues. V was cut by 5 bases and J by 5 bases, with 21 bases left in between. Per the germline V gene, CDR1 is SGHAT and CDR2 is FQNNGV. Repertoires were generated with immunoSEQ multiplex PCR, while TCRdb's copy carries only in-frame clones and drops some. The sample holds approximately 190,000 clones, roughly nine tenths seen once. The record originates from a study of T cell responses to AZD1222 COVID-19 vaccine. Notes on the study in general: Spike-specific TCR depth and breadth grew after two AZD1222 doses. There were vaccine-associated CD4 TCRs across spike, dominant at 160-218 and 743-854. The sample set comprised mostly white British donors with more females, and clonal diversity was possibly underestimated.

This TCR was sampled from an adult who received the MenACWY meningococcal vaccine as a control. Sequences were derived from peripheral blood, sampled 28 days after the second dose of the MenACWY control vaccine. The V and J genes are TRBV11-2 and TRBJ2-5; D is perhaps TRBD2 (6 bases). The CDR3: CASSPGVADLGETQYF. The CDR3 nucleotides are TGTGCCAGCAGCCCGGGGGTAGCGGACCTAGGGGAGACCCAGTACTTC.